This T cell receptor beta chain was observed in a study of Graves' ophthalmopathy and Graves' hyperthyroidism. V was pared by 2 bases and J by 0 bases, with 11 bases between. Germline V lookup: CDR1 SEHNR, CDR2 FQNEAQ (reference sequence). CDR3 length: 15 amino acids. This clonotype was detected a few times. Its antigen is currently unknown. Broader study findings: In separating ophthalmopathy from stable hyperthyroidism, a 13-signature model achieved 85% to 90% sensitivity and around 81% specificity.

The sequenced template was RNA, covering the TCR beta CDR3 region. The library came from an HTBI-primed first-round RT-PCR and a second-round multiplex PCR. One entry per CDR3 protein results from TCRdb running MiXCR on the multiplex PCR reads. The sample holds about 740,000 distinct CDR3 sequences; roughly two fifths are singletons and the top ten take 44%. The chain employs TRBV7-9 and TRBJ2-7, with unresolved D. This TCR was sampled from an adult man with Graves' ophthalmopathy. Sequencing was carried out using peripheral blood. The DNA for the CDR3 is TGTGCCAGCAGCTTAAGACGTGAAAGCTCCTACGAGCAGTACTTC. This codes for CASSLRRESSYEQYF. Full variable domain (rest looked up from reference TRBV7-9 and TRBJ2-7): DTGVSQNPRHKITKRGQNVTFRCDPISEHNRLYWYRQTLGQGPEFLTYFQNEAQLEKSRLLSDRFSAERPKGSFSTLEIQRTEQGDSAMYLCASSLRRESSYEQYFGPGTRLTVT.